This T cell receptor beta chain was profiled in a study of cytomegalovirus exposure and HLA in healthy donors (dated 2017 in TCRdb). Regarding the research as a whole: A later analysis indicated that the 110 or so validation repertoires were generated on the platform also employed for the approximately 700 repertoires of the first cohort. To predict cytomegalovirus infection status, the study combined high-throughput TCR immunosequencing, statistical association of individual TCRs with disease status, and machine learning. Along with the roughly 670-subject first cohort, a separate validation cohort of 120 different subjects was used. The aim of the study was to test whether cataloging public T cell receptors could identify signatures of past pathogen exposure. Study-wide findings and limitations: Most TCR sequences were observed very rarely across donors, whereas some public TCRs were present in many individuals. In vitro tests confirmed that a few of the cytomegalovirus-associated TCR beta chains recognize cytomegalovirus antigens. Cytomegalovirus status was reported to be diagnosed by the classifier with high specificity and sensitivity in both the original and validation cohorts. Subsequent analysis determined that TCRs grouped into clusters in the first cohort also showed a tendency toward co-occurrence across the roughly 120 validation repertoires, and 94% of cluster scores exceeded 0. The study listed over 150 TCR beta chains as associated with cytomegalovirus. It was suggested by the authors that the approach could potentially be generalized to other disease states and immunological phenotypes. All 120 or so repertoires were used to score co-occurrence in the validation cohort in a later analysis, because that analysis had no HLA typing for the cohort.

Concerning this clone itself: The target of this receptor is not known. Base qualities are not at hand, and no much larger clone is one base apart.

The receptor library was made with the immunoSEQ multiplex PCR assay. Processing in the source paper ran as follows. A statistical classification framework was built for diagnosing cytomegalovirus status from the catalog of TCR beta chain sequences. The table was pulled from immuneACCESS by TCRdb, which kept in-frame rearrangements only. Such tables lose some clones; where checked, under half of the loss comes from unresolved V genes, and the rest has no known cause. The D gene and trimming were derived from the DNA, and the V and J assignments and clone size from that table. The sample table shows roughly 330,000 clones, and around 87% are seen once. The top ten clones comprise 1.2% of the sample. The donors were included in the validation cohort of around 120 subjects, a group kept apart from the roughly 700-subject first cohort. The sequenced sample consisted of PBMCs. This TCR was sampled from a woman aged 30 to 39 in good health and CMV-seropositive.

CDR3 loop: CASSVEAGVNTEAFF. The DNA sequence is as follows: TGTGCCAGCAGCGTAGAGGCAGGGGTGAACACTGAAGCTTTCTTT. The chain is assembled from TRBV9 and TRBJ1-1; a tentative D match to TRBD1 spans 6 bases. CDR1 and CDR2, looked up from the germline V gene, are SGDLS and YYNGEE. Taken from cysteine to phenylalanine, the CDR3 has 15 residues. Just CDR3 DNA is preserved here, 45 bases in frame from base 1. The V and J ends are trimmed by 0 bases and 0 bases, leaving 9 bases between them.